Following are 27 T cell receptor beta chains from one sample sequenced in a study of cytotoxic CD8 clonotypes in ibrutinib-treated CLL. Assay: immunoSEQ multiplex PCR; the TCRdb copy retains only in-frame clones and omits some. The data contain 33,000 or so clones, roughly 49% of them seen just once; the ten biggest clones take up under 20%. Here the sequenced sample was PBMCs, taken before ibrutinib treatment. The receptors stem from a human donor with chronic lymphocytic leukemia.

V usage is TRBV5-1 and J usage is TRBJ2-2; D possibly corresponds to TRBD2 (5 bases). Germline V CDR1 and CDR2: SGHRS, YFSETQ. The V gene lost 4 bases and the J gene lost 0 bases, with 16 bases spanning the gap. This CDR3 has 17 residues. The CDR3 loop reads CASSPVQDWPNTGELFF. The CDR3 DNA sequence: TGCGCCAGCAGCCCGGTGCAGGACTGGCCGAACACCGGGGAGCTGTTTTTT.

The table lists this clone with a few counts. The junction differs from germline at one of its ends, possibly a read error. The chain joins TRBV7-2 to TRBJ1-1, with D perhaps matching TRBD1 (6 bases). The CDR3 runs 14 residues. The germline gives CDR1 SGHTA, CDR2 FQGNSA. CDR3 nucleotide sequence: TGTGCCAGCAGCGGCCGGACAGTGAACGCTGAAGCTTTCTTT. Translation: CASSGRTVNAEAFF.

This clone was counted only a few times. The V and J genes are TRBV11-2 and TRBJ2-7, with TRBD2 identical over 7 bases. CDR1 and CDR2 from the germline V gene are SGHAT and FQNNGV. This CDR3 is built from 15 residues. The V gene end was trimmed by 0 bases and the J gene end by 6 bases; junction bases not matched to a gene: 8. The CDR3 nucleotides read TGTGCCAGCAGCTTAGATAGGGGCGGACTAGGCGAGCAGTACTTC. Its translation: CASSLDRGGLGEQYF.

This clone showed up just a few times. This chain joins TRBV5-8 and TRBJ2-3, with a weak D call TRBD2 (5 bases). The germline CDR1 and CDR2 sequences are SGHTS and YDEGEE. Trimming shortened V by 4 bases and J by 2 bases, and 14 bases separated the two germline ends. The CDR3 contains 15 residues. CDR3 residues: CASSGLLGFTDTQYF. The CDR3 region has the DNA TGTGCCAGCAGCGGATTACTAGGGTTCACAGATACGCAGTATTTT.

DNA for the CDR3: TGTGCCAGGGGGGCGCCCGGGGCCAACGTCCTGACTTTC. Translation gives CARGAPGANVLTF. The rearrangement links TRBV2 to TRBJ2-6, with a weak D call TRBD1 (6 bases). CDR3 length equals 13 residues. The V gene lost 9 bases and the J gene lost 4 bases, with 10 bases spanning the gap. Germline-derived CDR1 and CDR2 are SNHLY and FYNNEI.

This clone is judged medium-sized. The CDR3 nucleotides are TGTGCCAGCAGCGCCCGACAGGGGCTGAACACTGAAGCTTTCTTT. Protein sequence: CASSARQGLNTEAFF. V usage is TRBV9 and J usage is TRBJ1-1; 8 bases align to TRBD1. The CDR3 is 15 residues long. Trimming removed 3 bases from V and 0 bases from J; junction bases left unmatched: 4. The germline CDR1 and CDR2 sequences are SGDLS and YYNGEE.

This chain connects TRBV6-1 to TRBJ1-1, with 8 bases lining up with TRBD1. Looked up from germline, CDR1 is MNHNS and CDR2 is SASEGT. This CDR3 has 15 residues. The V segment lost 7 bases and the J segment 1 base; nucleotides outside the gene matches: 8. The CDR3 DNA reads as TGTGCCAGCAAGCGTTCCGGACAGGGGAACACTGAAGCTTTCTTT. Its protein product is CASKRSGQGNTEAFF.

The chain uses TRBV18 and TRBJ1-4; D call uncertain. Per germline, CDR1 KGHSH and CDR2 LQKENI. V was pared by 2 bases and J by 8 bases, with 12 bases between. The CDR3 is 14 residues long. CDR3 region: CASSPGGVGEKLFF. The CDR3 DNA reads TGTGCCAGCTCACCAGGAGGAGTAGGGGAAAAACTGTTTTTT.

The chain couples TRBV7-3 to TRBJ2-2; 8 bases are a match to TRBD1. The CDR3 extends over 15 amino acids. Germline CDR1 reads SGHTA; CDR2 reads FQGTGA. The ends lost 3 bases at V and 2 bases at J; junction bases unmatched: 2. CDR3 in amino acids: CASSLGTGNTGELFF. The CDR3 nucleotides read TGTGCCAGCAGCTTGGGGACAGGAAACACCGGGGAGCTGTTTTTT.

The chain is built from TRBV7-8 and TRBJ1-5; unclear D gene. Germline loops: CDR1 SGHVS, CDR2 FQNEAQ. CDR3 length: 16 amino acids. With 1 base removed from V and 3 bases from J, the gap between germline ends came to 13 bases. CDR3 region: CASSLGRQKLNQPQHF. The CDR3 region has the DNA TGTGCCAGCAGCTTAGGACGGCAGAAGCTCAATCAGCCCCAGCATTTT. Full variable domain (remainder filled in from reference TRBV7-8 and TRBJ1-5): GAGVSQSPRYKVAKRGQDVALRCDPISGHVSLFWYQQALGQGPEFLTYFQNEAQLDKSGLPSDRFFAERPEGSVSTLKIQRTQQEDSAVYLCASSLGRQKLNQPQHFGDGTRLSIL.

This clone occurred a few times. V is TRBV2 and J is TRBJ1-5; D unresolved. Germline CDR1 reads SNHLY; CDR2 reads FYNNEI. The CDR3 spans 15 residues. V lost 4 bases and J lost 7, with 17 bases in between. The CDR3 region is CASSGLTSGGQPQHF. DNA of the CDR3: TGTGCCAGCAGTGGATTGACCTCGGGAGGGCAGCCCCAGCATTTT.

The chain has TRBV11-2 and TRBJ2-5; D is uncertain. This CDR3 comprises 13 residues. Trimming took off 3 bases at V and 4 bases at J, with 9 bases between the two ends. The germline gives CDR1 SGHAT, CDR2 FQNNGV. The CDR3 region has the DNA TGTGCCAGCAGCTTTGGAGAAAGAGAGACCCAGTACTTC. Residues: CASSFGERETQYF.

Concerning this clone itself: Compared with germline, one end of the junction differs, possibly owing to a read error. The chain recombines TRBV7-7 with TRBJ2-3; 7 nucleotides line up with TRBD2. Germline V lookup: CDR1 SSHAT, CDR2 FNYEAQ (reference sequence). The CDR3 has 13 amino acids. As DNA, the CDR3 is TGTGCTAGCAGCTTGGGGGGGTCAGATACGCAGTATTTT. Translated, it gives CASSLGGSDTQYF.

V gene TRBV19 combines with J gene TRBJ2-7, with 7 bases identical to TRBD1. Germline V gene sequence: CDR1 LNHDA, CDR2 SQIVND (reference sequence). The CDR3 is made up of 17 amino acids. V was pared by 6 bases and J by 2 bases, with 16 bases of the junction left unmatched. CDR3 protein: CASSRQLKPGQTYEQYF. The CDR3 nucleotides are TGTGCCAGTAGCAGACAGCTAAAACCGGGACAGACCTACGAGCAGTACTTC.

The V gene is TRBV27, the J gene TRBJ1-4, with TRBD1 identical over 10 bases. The CDR3 has 15 residues. J gave up 11 bases and V 5 bases, and 11 bases lay outside the gene matches. The germline gives CDR1 MNHEY, CDR2 SMNVEV (reference sequence). The CDR3 is CASSPWTGGEGKLFF. The CDR3 coding sequence is TGTGCCAGCAGTCCTTGGACAGGGGGAGAGGGGAAACTGTTTTTT.

The chain combines TRBV7-2 with TRBJ2-2, with 10 bases that match TRBD2. The ends lost 1 base at V and 1 base at J; junction bases unmatched: 6. Germline lookup yields CDR1 SGHTA and CDR2 FQGNSA. CDR3 size: 18 residues. CDR3 sequence reads: CASSLGAASGGNTGELFF. The CDR3 DNA follows: TGTGCCAGCAGCTTAGGCGCGGCTAGCGGGGGGAACACCGGGGAGCTGTTTTTT.

The chain joins TRBV27 to TRBJ2-1; 7 bases match TRBD2. CDR1 is MNHEY and CDR2 is SMNVEV in the germline V gene (reference sequence). J lost 5 bases, V lost 7 bases, and 8 bases had no gene match. This CDR3 has 14 residues. CDR3 protein: CASTSGTTNNEQFF. CDR3 in DNA: TGTGCCAGCACATCCGGGACTACCAACAATGAGCAGTTCTTC.

The chain joins TRBV9 to TRBJ2-7; D uncertain. Deletions cut 3 bases from V and 3 bases from J, with 16 bases between. The CDR3 totals 15 residues. From germline, CDR1 is SGDLS and CDR2 YYNGEE. The chain's CDR3 is CASSARGQENYEQYF. In nucleotides, the CDR3 is TGTGCCAGCAGCGCGAGAGGTCAGGAGAACTACGAGCAGTACTTC.

This clone was observed a handful of times. The genes are TRBV27 and TRBJ2-7; D unclear. Germline V lookup: CDR1 MNHEY, CDR2 SMNVEV (reference sequence). CDR3 length: 15 amino acids. V was cut by 2 bases and J by 3 bases, with 14 bases left in between. The CDR3 DNA is TGTGCCAGCAGTTTAGGGCAGCTCCCTATCTACGAGCAGTACTTC. Residues: CASSLGQLPIYEQYF.

On this clone itself: One end of the junction does not line up with germline, which may come from a read error. The chain employs TRBV5-6 and TRBJ1-2, with TRBD1 matching over 9 bases. The germline V gene has CDR1 SGHDT and CDR2 YYEEEE. This CDR3 has 13 amino acids. CDR3 amino acids: CASNIWDRVVISF. The CDR3 DNA reads TGTGCCAGCAACATCTGGGACAGGGTGGTAATCTCCTTC.

The rearrangement joins TRBV28 to TRBJ2-1; no clear D. From germline, CDR1 is MDHEN and CDR2 SYDVKM. The V end lost 7 bases, the J end lost 6 bases, and 13 bases lay between the germline ends. The length of the CDR3 is 13 residues. DNA for the CDR3: TGTGCCAGCATGCAGGAGACGACCAATGAGCAGTTCTTC. Protein sequence: CASMQETTNEQFF.

The genes are TRBV6-4 and TRBJ1-2; maybe TRBD1 (5 bases). The CDR3 is 14 residues long. Trimming stripped 3 bases from V and 4 bases from J, with 12 bases between. Germline CDR1 is MRHNA and CDR2 is SNTAGT. CDR3 nucleotides: TGTGCCAGCAGTGAATCAGGGTTTGGCTATGGCTACACCTTC. Amino acid sequence: CASSESGFGYGYTF.

This chain connects TRBV7-3 to TRBJ2-7; the match to TRBD1 covers 12 bases. The CDR3 is made up of 15 amino acids. Trimming cost V 6 bases and J 5 bases; bases outside gene matches: 8. Germline V gene sequence: CDR1 SGHTA, CDR2 FQGTGA. The CDR3 sequence is CASSLPGQGANEQYF. CDR3 bases: TGTGCCAGCAGTCTACCGGGACAGGGGGCCAACGAGCAGTACTTC. The whole variable domain, filled in from reference TRBV7-3 and TRBJ2-7, reads GAGVSQTPSNKVTEKGKYVELRCDPISGHTALYWYRQSLGQGPEFLIYFQGTGAADDSGLPNDRFFAVRPEGSVSTLKIQRTERGDSAVYLCASSLPGQGANEQYFGPGTRLTVT.

In its sample, this clone was seen many times. The chain uses TRBV5-4 and TRBJ2-5, with unresolved D. Germline CDR1 and CDR2: SGHNT and YYREEE (reference sequence). CDR3 length equals 11 residues. With 3 bases removed from V and 5 bases from J, the gap between germline ends came to 5 bases. This CDR3 is CASSYRETQYF. As DNA, the CDR3 is TGTGCCAGCAGCTACCGGGAGACCCAGTACTTC.

This clone was counted only a few times. This chain joins TRBV7-2 and TRBJ2-7; D could derive from TRBD1 or TRBD2 (6 bases each). Germline V gene lookup returns CDR1 SGHTA and CDR2 FQGNSA. V shed 5 bases and J shed 0 bases, with 11 bases lying between them. There are 14 residues in the CDR3. The chain's CDR3 is CASSRRGDSYEQYF. CDR3 in DNA: TGTGCCAGCAGCCGAAGGGGGGACTCCTACGAGCAGTACTTC.

The chain has TRBV5-6 and TRBJ2-3; 10 positions agree with TRBD1. CDR1 is SGHDT, CDR2 YYEEEE, per germline. This CDR3 is built from 14 residues. After removal of 4 bases from V and 5 bases from J, the junction contained 4 bases not matched to a gene. The CDR3 region has the DNA TGTGCCAGCAGCGTAGGACAGGGGGTAGATACGCAGTATTTT. It encodes CASSVGQGVDTQYF.

The rearrangement links TRBV18 to TRBJ2-6, with 12 bases matching TRBD1. The CDR3 covers 19 residues. Looked up from germline, CDR1 is KGHSH and CDR2 is LQKENI. V lost 0 bases and J lost 0; bases outside the gene matches: 3. The CDR3 DNA reads TGTGCCAGCTCACCACCGGGACAGGGGGCCGGCTCTGGGGCCAACGTCCTGACTTTC. Translation: CASSPPGQGAGSGANVLTF.